The next 11 T cell receptor beta chains were all read from a single sample in a study of blood T cell repertoires in COVID-19. Sequencing used immunoSEQ multiplex PCR; TCRdb keeps in-frame clones, though not all of them. The data show tens of thousands of clones, 82% seen once. Sequenced material: peripheral blood. These receptor sequences come from a woman aged 80 or over with acute or convalescent COVID-19.

The chain employs TRBV5-1 and TRBJ2-1; no reliable D call. The germline V gene encodes CDR1 SGHRS and CDR2 YFSETQ. With 0 bases removed from V and 0 bases from J, the gap between germline ends came to 16 bases. The CDR3 contains 18 residues. The CDR3 region has the DNA TGCGCCAGCAGCTTGGTTTCTGGCAAAAGGAGCTCCTACAATGAGCAGTTCTTC. This gives the protein CASSLVSGKRSSYNEQFF. The full variable domain, with the rest looked up from reference TRBV5-1 and TRBJ2-1, is KAGVTQTPRYLIKTRGQQVTLSCSPISGHRSVSWYQQTPGQGLQFLFEYFSETQRNKGNFPGRFSGRQFSNSRSEMNVSTLELGDSALYLCASSLVSGKRSSYNEQFFGPGTRLTVL.

The rearrangement links TRBV10-2 to TRBJ2-1; D possibly corresponds to TRBD2 (6 bases). Trimming took off 3 bases at V and 3 bases at J, with 9 bases between the two ends. The V gene's germline CDR1 is WSHSY and CDR2 SAAADI. The CDR3 has 14 residues. The CDR3, as DNA: TGCGCCAGCAGTGAATCGGGGGTCTACAATGAGCAGTTCTTC. This translates into CASSESGVYNEQFF.

This clone came up once. The V call is TRBV7-2, the J call TRBJ1-1; D unclear. Germline V gives CDR1 SGHTA, CDR2 FQGNSA. V was cut by 3 bases and J by 3 bases, with 17 bases left in between. The CDR3 loop spans 16 amino acids. CDR3 loop: CASSLGVGRGDTEAFF. CDR3 DNA: TGTGCCAGCAGCTTGGGCGTAGGGAGAGGTGACACTGAAGCTTTCTTT.

This chain joins TRBV28 and TRBJ2-7; perhaps TRBD2 as D (6 bases). Between the trimmed V and J ends, which lost 6 bases and 7 bases, there was a span of 22 bases. Germline CDR1 MDHEN, CDR2 SYDVKM. There are 15 residues in the CDR3. DNA of the CDR3: TGTGCCAGCAGCCCTCCCGGGAGCTCCTACGGGGAGCAGTACTTC. This sequence encodes CASSPPGSSYGEQYF.

This sequence joins TRBV6-2 or TRBV6-3 and TRBJ1-5; perhaps TRBD1 as D (6 bases). Per germline, CDR1 MNHEY and CDR2 SVGEGT. Trimming took 5 bases from V and 6 from J, leaving 14 bases between them. This CDR3 has 14 amino acids. In nucleotides, the CDR3 is TGTGCCAGCAGTAATACAGGGCACGGTCAGCCCCAGCATTTT. Its translation is CASSNTGHGQPQHF.

V gene TRBV28 combines with J gene TRBJ2-5; 11 bases agree with TRBD2. The CDR3 runs 15 residues. Germline loops: CDR1 MDHEN, CDR2 SYDVKM. The V and J ends lost 5 bases and 2 bases, in that order; junction bases with no gene match: 4. The CDR3 sequence is CASSKGLAAQETQYF. CDR3 sequence (DNA): TGTGCCAGCAGTAAGGGACTAGCGGCTCAAGAGACCCAGTACTTC.

The rearrangement links TRBV19 to TRBJ2-7, with 11 nucleotides matching TRBD2. The length of the CDR3 is 16 residues. The V and J ends lost 3 bases and 4 bases, in that order; junction bases with no gene match: 8. Germline V gene data show CDR1 as LNHDA and CDR2 as SQIVND (reference sequence). The CDR3 region is CASSILSSGGKYEQYF. The CDR3 DNA is TGTGCCAGTAGTATCCTCTCTAGCGGGGGGAAATACGAGCAGTACTTC.

The chain is built from TRBV11-2 and TRBJ2-3, with 8 nucleotides matching TRBD2. Germline lookup yields CDR1 SGHAT and CDR2 FQNNGV. CDR3 length: 15 residues. With 2 bases clipped from V and 3 bases from J, the junction kept 4 bases outside the gene matches. In DNA, the CDR3 is TGTGCCAGCAGCTTACGGGGGGGACGAACAGATACGCAGTATTTT. Translating gives CASSLRGGRTDTQYF. Full variable domain (rest looked up from reference TRBV11-2 and TRBJ2-3): EAGVAQSPRYKIIEKRQSVAFWCNPISGHATLYWYQQILGQGPKLLIQFQNNGVVDDSQLPKDRFSAERLKGVDSTLKIQPAKLEDSAVYLCASSLRGGRTDTQYFGPGTRLTVL.

V usage is TRBV10-3 and J usage is TRBJ1-1; TRBD1 aligns across 7 bases. The CDR3 has 13 amino acids. After removal of 6 bases from V and 4 bases from J, the junction contained 5 bases not matched to a gene. Germline V gene data show CDR1 as ENHRY and CDR2 as SYGVKD. The CDR3 sequence is CAIRENRGTEAFF. CDR3 in DNA: TGTGCCATCAGAGAAAACAGGGGCACTGAAGCTTTCTTT.

The chain employs TRBV19 and TRBJ1-2; perhaps TRBD1 as D (5 bases). Trimming removed 7 bases from V and 4 bases from J, with 10 bases in between. This CDR3 is built from 12 residues. Germline assignment: CDR1 LNHDA and CDR2 SQIVND (reference sequence). The CDR3 bases are TGTGCCAGTATGGAGACAGCCTATGGCTACACCTTC. Translated: CASMETAYGYTF.

The gene calls are TRBV30 and TRBJ1-1; 9 positions match TRBD1. CDR1 and CDR2 (germline): GTSNPN, SVGIG (reference sequence). The CDR3 is 13 amino acids. The J segment lost 6 bases and the V segment lost 2 bases, leaving 4 bases of the junction unmatched. The CDR3 protein is CAWSRQGVAEAFF. The DNA for the CDR3 is TGTGCCTGGAGTAGACAGGGGGTGGCTGAAGCTTTCTTT.